This T cell receptor (beta chain) is from a study of shared clonotypes between healthy human individuals. TCRdb's copy holds only in-frame clones and misses some; the assay was immunoSEQ multiplex PCR. Here the sample spans fewer than 2.5 million clones, approximately 94% being singletons. The CDR3 is made up of 16 amino acids. Per germline, CDR1 LGHNA and CDR2 YSLEER. V lost 2 bases and J lost 8; bases outside the gene matches: 5. The sequenced sample consisted of naive CD4+ T cells from PBMCs. Specified subset: CD45RA+ positively selected. This receptor was identified in a young man in good health. Some clones in this sample may be carry-over from other donors' samples. V gene TRBV4-3 combines with J gene TRBJ2-1, with 14 bases lining up with TRBD2. The CDR3 reads CASSQLSGLAGDEQFF. For the CDR3, the DNA is TGCGCCAGCAGCCAATTATCGGGACTAGCGGGAGATGAGCAGTTCTTC.